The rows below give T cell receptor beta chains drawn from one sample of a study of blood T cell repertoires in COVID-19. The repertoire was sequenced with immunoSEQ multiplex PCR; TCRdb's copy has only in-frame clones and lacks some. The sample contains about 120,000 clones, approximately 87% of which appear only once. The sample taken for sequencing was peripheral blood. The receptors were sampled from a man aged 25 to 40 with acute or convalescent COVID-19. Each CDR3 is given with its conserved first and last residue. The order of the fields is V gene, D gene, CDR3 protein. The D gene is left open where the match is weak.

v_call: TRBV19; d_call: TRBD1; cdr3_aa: CASSRRTGGAITEAFF
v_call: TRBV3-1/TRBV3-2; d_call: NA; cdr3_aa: CASSQEEARVQETQYF
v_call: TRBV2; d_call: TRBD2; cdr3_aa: CASGRDRWGETQYF
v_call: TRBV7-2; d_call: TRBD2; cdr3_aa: CASSLYLAGGGETQYF
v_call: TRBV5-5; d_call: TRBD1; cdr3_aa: CASSVRQGAGNYGYTF
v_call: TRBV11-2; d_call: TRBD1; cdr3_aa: CASSPGQGENYGYTF
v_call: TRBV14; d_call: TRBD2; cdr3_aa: CASSQDQGGGLTDTQYF
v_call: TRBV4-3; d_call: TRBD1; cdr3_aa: CASSQAGPGQGSGNEQFF
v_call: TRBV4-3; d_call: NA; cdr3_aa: CASSPYLGGERVSTDTQYF
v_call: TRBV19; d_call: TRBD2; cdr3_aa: CASSRSGPRGLVTDTQYF
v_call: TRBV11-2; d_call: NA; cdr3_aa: CASSLPGRYEQYF
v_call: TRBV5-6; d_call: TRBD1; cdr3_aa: CASSRTGNPQYF
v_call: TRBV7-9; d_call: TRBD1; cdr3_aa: CASTWSGGITEAFF
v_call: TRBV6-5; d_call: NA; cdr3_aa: CASSAQSSGANVLTF
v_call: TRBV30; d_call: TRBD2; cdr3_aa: CAWSVQGLAGVEQFF
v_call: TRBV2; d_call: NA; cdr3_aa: CASTVKMNTEAFF